The T cell receptor (beta chain) described here comes from a study of blood T cell repertoires in COVID-19. In the study overall: Specimens from acute and convalescent COVID-19 originated in the United States, Italy and Spain. From T cells, B-cell-depleted T cells, or PBMCs came the material, which was cDNA or gDNA.

In the original analysis: Amplifying reference gene primers gave estimates of nucleated cell counts. Sequenced by immunoSEQ multiplex PCR; TCRdb stores in-frame clones only, minus some. V, J and clone size are taken as reported in that table, and D and trimming were inferred from the DNA itself. The top ten hold approximately 7.1% of the sample, which has tens of thousands of clones, around 83% seen once. CDR1 is SGHAT and CDR2 is FQNNGV in the germline V gene. The CDR3 is 19 residues long. The V end was cut by 0 bases, the J end by 7 bases, with 25 bases between. V is TRBV11-2 and J is TRBJ2-1; tentative D call: TRBD2 (7 bases). Sequencing was done on a sample of peripheral blood. The source is a human donor in a cohort sampled during active COVID-19. CDR3 sequence: CASSLEQGIGRGRVNEQFF. The CDR3 DNA sequence: TGTGCCAGCAGCTTAGAACAGGGAATTGGGAGGGGGAGAGTGAATGAGCAGTTCTTC. The variable domain in full, with the rest retrieved from reference TRBV11-2 and TRBJ2-1, is EAGVAQSPRYKIIEKRQSVAFWCNPISGHATLYWYQQILGQGPKLLIQFQNNGVVDDSQLPKDRFSAERLKGVDSTLKIQPAKLEDSAVYLCASSLEQGIGRGRVNEQFFGPGTRLTVL.